This TCR beta chain was recorded in a study of cytomegalovirus exposure and HLA in healthy donors. The ends lost 5 bases at V and 4 bases at J; junction bases unmatched: 8. This CDR3 comprises 17 residues. Germline assignment: CDR1 MDHEN and CDR2 SYDVKM. Findings and caveats of the study: When the data were analyzed later, several of the most significant clusters appeared to be linked to common viral pathogens. An analysis done earlier found most TCR beta V segments productive about 87% or about 30% of the time.

60 Vbeta and 13 Jbeta primers were used in PCR. Per the original methods: Later, about 80 million unique TCR beta chains were counted in an analysis, and roughly 11 million of them were shared. Sequencing used immunoSEQ multiplex PCR; TCRdb keeps in-frame clones, though not all of them. V, J and clone size reflect that table, while D and trimming were determined from the DNA. Its listing shows 200,000 or so clones. Details on this clone: No antigen is known for it.

Healthy people donating bone marrow made up the donors. This clonotype was obtained from a girl aged 2-10 years in good health and CMV-seropositive. Sequenced material: PBMCs. The chain is built from TRBV28 and TRBJ2-7, with TRBD2 matching 16 bases. CDR3 nucleotides: TGTGCCAGCAGTGACGGGACTAGCGGGAGGGGACCTTACGAGCAGTACTTC. Translation gives CASSDGTSGRGPYEQYF.